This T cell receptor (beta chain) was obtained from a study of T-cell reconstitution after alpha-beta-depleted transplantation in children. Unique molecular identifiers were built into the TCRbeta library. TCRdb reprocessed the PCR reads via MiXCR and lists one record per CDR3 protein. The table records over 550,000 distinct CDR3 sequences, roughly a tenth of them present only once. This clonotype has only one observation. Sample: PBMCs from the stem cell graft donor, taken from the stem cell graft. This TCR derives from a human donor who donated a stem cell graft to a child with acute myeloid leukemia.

In DNA form, the CDR3 reads TGTGCCAGCGGACAGGGGGCGGCAGATACGCAGTATTTT. It specifies CASGQGAADTQYF. The genes are TRBV11-2 and TRBJ2-3; 11 bases fit TRBD1. CDR3 length: 13 residues. The junction had 2 bases not matched to a gene; V was cut back by 8 bases and J by 4 bases. The germline V gene has CDR1 SGHAT and CDR2 FQNNGV. The full variable domain, with the rest looked up from reference TRBV11-2 and TRBJ2-3, is EAGVAQSPRYKIIEKRQSVAFWCNPISGHATLYWYQQILGQGPKLLIQFQNNGVVDDSQLPKDRFSAERLKGVDSTLKIQPAKLEDSAVYLCASGQGAADTQYFGPGTRLTVL.